The source of this T cell receptor beta chain is a study of cytomegalovirus exposure and HLA in healthy donors. The study, taken as a whole, reports: Exclusion applied to some V segments, including TRBV6-2 and TRBV6-3, as they were indistinguishable. The HLA-A and HLA-B alleles of most subjects were reportedly predicted accurately from TCR beta sequences. Specificity of a few CMV-associated chains for CMV antigens was verified in vitro.

The CDR3 has 18 amino acids. V lost 4 bases and J lost 1, with 22 bases in between. Germline loops: CDR1 SEHNR, CDR2 FQNEAQ (reference sequence). There are a few counts of this clone. What it recognizes is unknown. The PCR had 60 Vbeta and 13 Jbeta primers. Produced via immunoSEQ multiplex PCR; TCRdb's table is partial and in-frame only. Of 110,000 to 150,000 clones listed, around a tenth were seen once; the top ten hold about 1.7%. The chain couples TRBV7-9 to TRBJ1-2; a possible D gene is TRBD1 (5 bases). This receptor was obtained from a male donor in good health and CMV-seronegative. The sequencing sample was made of PBMCs. The CDR3 sequence is CASSSGGSLWTFNYGYTF. The CDR3 DNA sequence: TGTGCCAGCAGCTCGGGGGGGAGCCTTTGGACCTTTAACTATGGCTACACCTTC. The entire variable domain, with the rest obtained from reference TRBV7-9 and TRBJ1-2, is as follows: DTGVSQNPRHKITKRGQNVTFRCDPISEHNRLYWYRQTLGQGPEFLTYFQNEAQLEKSRLLSDRFSAERPKGSFSTLEIQRTEQGDSAMYLCASSSGGSLWTFNYGYTFGSGTRLTVV.